The 17 T cell receptor beta chains below come from one sample, sequenced in a study of T cells and Merkel cell carcinoma outcomes. Here immunoSEQ multiplex PCR was the method, and the copy in TCRdb shows in-frame clones only, minus some. The sample has around 15,000 clones; 87% are singletons. Input material: tumor tissue from Merkel cell carcinoma. The receptors stem from a human donor with Merkel cell carcinoma.

The V call is TRBV29-1, the J call TRBJ2-1, with 9 bases aligning to TRBD1. Germline V gives CDR1 SQVTM, CDR2 ANQGSEA. The CDR3 loop spans 16 amino acids. Trimming took 7 bases from V and 7 from J; bases not matched to a gene: 17. The CDR3 reads CSANAKGQGGANEQFF. The CDR3 nucleotides read TGCAGCGCCAATGCGAAGGGACAGGGAGGAGCAAATGAGCAGTTCTTC.

For this clone: An end of the junction differs from the germline gene, which may be a read error. This rearrangement joins TRBV29-1 to TRBJ1-4; maybe TRBD1 (5 bases). CDR3 length: 14 residues. Looked up from germline, CDR1 is SQVTM and CDR2 is ANQGSEA. The chain's CDR3 is CSVGTPPTNEKRFF. The CDR3 DNA sequence: TGCAGCGTAGGGACGCCGCCAACTAATGAAAAACGGTTTTTT.

This clone is a singleton in its sample. The chain uses TRBV6-6 and TRBJ1-5; no definite D call. CDR1 is MNHNY and CDR2 is SVGAGI in the germline V gene (reference sequence). The CDR3 runs to 15 residues. V was cut by 7 bases and J by 0 bases, with 13 bases left in between. The CDR3 region is CASTLDGNSNQPQHF. CDR3 nucleotides: TGTGCCAGCACCTTGGACGGCAATAGCAATCAGCCCCAGCATTTT.

The J gene is TRBJ2-7, the V gene TRBV5-6, with 7 nucleotides matching TRBD2. The trim removed 4 bases at V and 7 bases at J, leaving 14 bases unmatched. Germline CDR1 SGHDT, CDR2 YYEEEE. CDR3 length: 15 amino acids. The CDR3 here is CASSQPSGGVTEQYF. The CDR3 DNA sequence: TGTGCCAGCAGCCAGCCTAGCGGAGGAGTAACTGAGCAGTACTTC.

This clone appeared a single time. The gene calls are TRBV5-4 and TRBJ2-1; possible D gene TRBD1, 6 bases. CDR1 and CDR2 from the germline V gene are SGHNT and YYREEE (reference sequence). The CDR3 has 15 residues. The V end was cut by 4 bases, the J end by 5 bases, with 16 bases between. CDR3: CASSPRRTAHNEQFF. The DNA for the CDR3 is TGTGCCAGCAGCCCCCGGAGGACAGCACACAATGAGCAGTTCTTC.

V gene TRBV2 combines with J gene TRBJ2-6; D gene ambiguous. CDR1 is SNHLY and CDR2 is FYNNEI in the germline V gene. V lost 3 bases and J lost 2, with 8 bases in between. This CDR3 region has 15 residues. The CDR3 here is CASSDEATGANVLTF. The CDR3 nucleotides are TGTGCCAGCAGTGATGAAGCCACTGGGGCCAACGTCCTGACTTTC.

The rearrangement links TRBV15 to TRBJ1-2, with 11 bases fitting TRBD1. There are 16 residues in the CDR3. V shed 7 bases, J shed 2 bases, and the junction held 9 bases outside the gene matches. CDR1 and CDR2 from the germline V gene are LNHNV and YYDKDF (reference sequence). The chain's CDR3 is CATTRDRGFSNYGYTF. CDR3 coding DNA: TGTGCCACCACAAGGGACAGGGGGTTCTCGAACTATGGCTACACCTTC.

This chain links TRBV7-6 with TRBJ2-1; the D is unclear. CDR1 and CDR2 from the germline V gene are SGHVS and FNYEAQ. CDR3 length: 11 amino acids. V was cut by 3 bases and J by 15 bases, with 12 bases left in between. The CDR3 sequence is CASSFRSDWFF. Here the CDR3 DNA reads TGTGCCAGCAGCTTCCGTTCTGATTGGTTCTTC.

As DNA, the CDR3 is TGTGCCAGCAGTGGACAGGGTGAGGGCTACGAGCAGTACTTC. As protein: CASSGQGEGYEQYF. J is TRBJ2-7 and V is TRBV2, with 7 positions matching TRBD1. The CDR3 runs to 14 residues. V was clipped by 4 bases and J by 3 bases; unmatched bases: 6. CDR1 SNHLY and CDR2 FYNNEI come from the germline V gene.

This chain joins TRBV15 and TRBJ2-7, with TRBD2 identical over 12 bases. V lost 5 bases to trimming and J lost 4 bases; unmatched junction nucleotides: 9. The V gene's germline CDR1 is LNHNV and CDR2 YYDKDF (reference sequence). The CDR3 sequence is 16 residues long. The CDR3 DNA is TGTGCCACCAGCTTCAGGAGGGGACTAGCGGGTTACGAGCAGTACTTC. This codes for CATSFRRGLAGYEQYF.

The rearrangement uses TRBV7-3 and TRBJ2-3; 9 bases agree with TRBD1. V lost 5 bases to trimming and J lost 4 bases; unmatched junction nucleotides: 4. Germline CDR1 SGHTA, CDR2 FQGTGA. CDR3 length equals 14 residues. DNA of the CDR3: TGTGCCAGCAGCCGACAGGGGGAATCAGATACGCAGTATTTT. The encoded protein is CASSRQGESDTQYF. Combining the CDR3 with reference TRBV7-3 and TRBJ2-3 gives the whole variable domain GAGVSQTPSNKVTEKGKYVELRCDPISGHTALYWYRQSLGQGPEFLIYFQGTGAADDSGLPNDRFFAVRPEGSVSTLKIQRTERGDSAVYLCASSRQGESDTQYFGPGTRLTVL.

The V call is TRBV7-2, the J call TRBJ2-1; tentatively, D is TRBD2 (6 bases). V lost 3 bases and J 14 bases, leaving 14 bases between the germline ends. The CDR3 runs to 12 residues. Germline loops: CDR1 SGHTA, CDR2 FQGNSA. CDR3 region: CASSFAGTQEFF. CDR3 DNA: TGTGCCAGCAGCTTTGCCGGGACTCAAGAGTTCTTC.

J is TRBJ2-1 and V is TRBV10-2; 9 positions match TRBD2. CDR1 WSHSY and CDR2 SAAADI come from the germline V gene. The length of the CDR3 is 15 residues. V lost 6 bases to trimming and J lost 5 bases; unmatched junction nucleotides: 8. The CDR3 here is CASSPTGGGDNEQFF. The CDR3 coding sequence is TGCGCCAGCAGCCCCACCGGCGGGGGGGACAATGAGCAGTTCTTC.

This clone was observed a few times. J is TRBJ2-5 and V is TRBV7-9; 7 nucleotides agree with TRBD1. After removal of 1 base from V and 2 bases from J, the junction contained 4 bases not matched to a gene. The V gene's germline CDR1 is SEHNR and CDR2 FQNEAQ (reference sequence). CDR3 length equals 15 residues. The CDR3 loop reads CASSLGDRRQETQYF. The CDR3 DNA reads as TGTGCCAGCAGCTTAGGGGACAGACGACAAGAGACCCAGTACTTC.

The CDR3 sequence: CASSFPGEGTGKVMNTEAFF. In DNA, the CDR3 is TGTGCCAGCAGTTTCCCGGGGGAGGGGACAGGGAAGGTCATGAACACTGAAGCTTTCTTT. V is TRBV28 and J is TRBJ1-1; TRBD1 matches at 9 bases. V was pared by 3 bases and J by 0 bases, with 17 bases of the junction left unmatched. This CDR3 region has 20 residues. Germline-derived CDR1 and CDR2 are MDHEN and SYDVKM.

The V gene is TRBV2, the J gene TRBJ2-5; 9 nucleotides match TRBD2. CDR3 length equals 13 residues. From germline, CDR1 is SNHLY and CDR2 FYNNEI. V was clipped by 7 bases and J by 5 bases; unmatched bases: 5. The CDR3 spells CASMGGGEETQYF. CDR3 nucleotides: TGTGCCAGCATGGGCGGGGGGGAGGAGACCCAGTACTTC.

The rearrangement links TRBV5-5 to TRBJ1-5; D remains ambiguous. CDR1 and CDR2 from the germline V gene are SGHKS and YYEKEE (reference sequence). Trimming took off 4 bases at V and 6 bases at J, with 17 bases between the two ends. CDR3 size: 15 residues. Here the CDR3 DNA reads TGTGCCAGCAGCCCCTGGGGAGGGAATATTCAGCCCCAGCATTTT. Translating gives CASSPWGGNIQPQHF.